This T cell receptor beta chain was obtained from a study of patients and donors after allogeneic stem cell transplantation. The table lists this clonotype with a few counts. Trimming pared 7 bases from V and 7 bases from J, leaving 20 bases between. This CDR3 has 15 residues. Per the germline V gene, CDR1 is MNHNS and CDR2 is SASEGT. A single record per CDR3 protein comes from TCRdb applying MiXCR to the RT-PCR reads. The sample has 400,000 to 450,000 distinct CDR3 sequences; roughly 16% are singletons. Sequenced input: blood, either unsorted or a sorted T cell fraction (not recorded which). The chain links TRBV6-1 to TRBJ2-1, with unresolved D. This TCR was sampled from a human donor who was either an allogeneic HSCT recipient or a stem cell or donor lymphocyte infusion donor (not recorded which). It is not recorded whose cells these are; they may come from a transplant donor. The CDR3 region is CASTPGLLLGNEQFF. The DNA of the CDR3 is TGTGCCAGCACCCCCGGCCTCCTCTTGGGGAATGAGCAGTTCTTC.